Following are 10 T cell receptor beta chains from one sample sequenced in a study of siplizumab effects on memory and regulatory T cells. Clones were read by immunoSEQ multiplex PCR, and TCRdb kept only the in-frame ones, dropping some. The table shows some 120,000 clones, with roughly 93% occurring only once. The sample taken for sequencing was non-Treg CD4+ T cells sorted from blood. The receptors originated from a human donor in good health.

This sequence joins TRBV5-1 and TRBJ2-2, with a tentative D call TRBD2 (6 bases). The CDR3 covers 16 residues. From germline, CDR1 is SGHRS and CDR2 YFSETQ. Trimming took 3 bases from V and 4 from J, leaving 16 bases between them. CDR3 DNA: TGCGCCAGCAGCTCCCAAAATAGCGGACTCACCGGGGAGCTGTTTTTT. Protein sequence: CASSSQNSGLTGELFF. Drawing the rest from reference TRBV5-1 and TRBJ2-2, the complete variable domain is KAGVTQTPRYLIKTRGQQVTLSCSPISGHRSVSWYQQTPGQGLQFLFEYFSETQRNKGNFPGRFSGRQFSNSRSEMNVSTLELGDSALYLCASSSQNSGLTGELFFGEGSRLTVL.

This clone appeared a single time. The chain joins TRBV29-1 to TRBJ1-1, with 8 bases aligning to TRBD1. The CDR3 spans 14 residues. Unmatched junction bases numbered 7, after V lost 4 bases and J lost 3 bases. Germline V lookup: CDR1 SQVTM, CDR2 ANQGSEA. CDR3 amino acids: CSVVVQGAYTEAFF. The CDR3 nucleotides read TGCAGCGTTGTAGTCCAGGGGGCTTACACTGAAGCTTTCTTT.

CDR3 coding DNA: TGTGCCCATCCCGGCACTGGGGCCAACGTCCTGACTTTC. Its protein is CAHPGTGANVLTF. This rearrangement joins TRBV30 to TRBJ2-6; D uncertain. The germline V gene encodes CDR1 GTSNPN and CDR2 SVGIG (reference sequence). Trimming pared 8 bases from V and 2 bases from J, leaving 10 bases between. The CDR3 covers 13 residues.

This chain joins TRBV28 and TRBJ1-1, with 7 positions matching TRBD1. The CDR3 consists of 14 residues. CDR1 is MDHEN and CDR2 is SYDVKM in the germline V gene. V trimming: 7 bases; J trimming: 1 base; junction bases outside the gene matches: 6. CDR3 DNA sequence: TGTGCCAGCATCTACAGGGGCCGGAACACTGAAGCTTTCTTT. Its translation: CASIYRGRNTEAFF.

This clone occurred a few times. CDR3 DNA sequence: TGTGCCAGTAGTATAGGTTGGAAGGAGTCCTATAATTCACCCCTCCACTTT. This sequence encodes CASSIGWKESYNSPLHF. The chain is built from TRBV19 and TRBJ1-6; no clear D gene. Per germline, CDR1 LNHDA and CDR2 SQIVND (reference sequence). Trimming took off 1 base at V and 1 base at J, with 11 bases between the two ends. The CDR3 is made up of 17 amino acids.

V gene TRBV19 combines with J gene TRBJ2-5; no firm D call. There are 13 residues in the CDR3. Germline loops: CDR1 LNHDA, CDR2 SQIVND (reference sequence). V dropped 3 bases and J dropped 3 bases, with 8 bases sitting between them. CDR3 DNA sequence: TGTGCCAGTAGTATTATCCGCGAAGAGACCCAGTACTTC. Its protein is CASSIIREETQYF.

This chain joins TRBV4-1 and TRBJ2-3, with D perhaps matching TRBD2 (6 bases). Germline V gene lookup returns CDR1 MGHRA and CDR2 YSYEKL. Trimming removed 1 base from V and 1 base from J, with 9 bases in between. The CDR3 length is 15 residues. The CDR3 loop reads CASSQAASGTDTQYF. In nucleotides, the CDR3 is TGCGCCAGCAGCCAAGCGGCTAGCGGCACAGATACGCAGTATTTT.

The CDR3 nucleotides are TGCGCCAGCAGCCGCAATCCGGGACAGGAGACCGGGGAGCTGTTTTTT. Translating it yields CASSRNPGQETGELFF. V is TRBV5-1 and J is TRBJ2-2; 8 bases are a match to TRBD1. The CDR3 extends over 16 amino acids. Trimming at V came to 4 bases and at J to 5 bases, leaving 10 bases not matched to a gene. Per the germline V gene, CDR1 is SGHRS and CDR2 is YFSETQ.

The chain uses TRBV6-5 and TRBJ2-7; TRBD2 is a possible D gene (7 bases). The V gene's germline CDR1 is MNHEY and CDR2 SVGAGI. The CDR3 contains 13 residues. V lost 6 bases and J 3 bases, leaving 12 bases between the germline ends. CDR3 loop: CASREGGLYEQYF. CDR3 sequence (DNA): TGTGCCAGCAGGGAGGGGGGGCTCTACGAGCAGTACTTC.

The V call is TRBV19, the J call TRBJ1-5, with 7 bases aligning to TRBD1. Germline CDR1 LNHDA, CDR2 SQIVND (reference sequence). CDR3 size: 13 residues. Losses at the gene ends were 9 bases for V and 7 bases for J; bases not matched to a gene: 9. The CDR3 protein is CASQDRPGQPQHF. The CDR3, as DNA: TGTGCCAGCCAGGACAGGCCTGGGCAGCCCCAGCATTTT.